This paragraph reports one T cell receptor beta chain. What it binds is not known. The data belong to a study of breast tumors, draining lymph nodes, adjacent tissues. Study conclusions and caveats: Tumor and nontumor repertoires were significantly more similar in luminal-like than in basal-like breast cancer.

One entry per CDR3 protein, called by TCRdb with MiXCR from the multiplex PCR reads. The sample includes roughly 15,000 distinct CDR3 sequences, 45% to 60% of them seen just once. Losses at the gene ends were 0 bases for V and 6 bases for J; bases not matched to a gene: 5. Germline V gene data show CDR1 as SGHDT and CDR2 as YYEEEE. The CDR3 length is 15 residues. The gene calls are TRBV5-6 and TRBJ2-1; 8 bases match TRBD2. Source material: tumor-adjacent breast tissue. This sequence was found in a female donor with breast cancer. Some clones in this sample may be carry-over from other donors' samples. In nucleotides, the CDR3 is TGTGCCAGCAGCTTGGGAGGGACTAGAGGCAATGAGCAGTTCTTC. This codes for CASSLGGTRGNEQFF.